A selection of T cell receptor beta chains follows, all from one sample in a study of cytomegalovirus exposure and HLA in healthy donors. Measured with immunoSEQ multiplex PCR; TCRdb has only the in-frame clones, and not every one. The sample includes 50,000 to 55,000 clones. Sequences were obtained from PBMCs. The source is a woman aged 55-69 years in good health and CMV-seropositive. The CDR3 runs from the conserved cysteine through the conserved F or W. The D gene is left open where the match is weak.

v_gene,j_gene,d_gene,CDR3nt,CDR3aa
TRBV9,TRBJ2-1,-,TGTGCCAGCAGCGTAGCGGGGAACAATGAGCAGTTCTTC,CASSVAGNNEQFF
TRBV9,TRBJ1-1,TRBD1,TGTGCCAGCAGCGTAGCTACAGGGGTCACTGAAGCTTTCTTT,CASSVATGVTEAFF
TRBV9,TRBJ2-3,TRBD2,TGTGCCAGCACGAAAGCTAGCGGCCGCACAGATACGCAGTATTTT,CASTKASGRTDTQYF
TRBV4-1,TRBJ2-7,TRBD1,TGCGCCAGCAGCCAGGAGCCCGGGACAGACTACGAGCAGTACTTC,CASSQEPGTDYEQYF
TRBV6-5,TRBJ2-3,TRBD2,TGTGCCAGCGGGCGGGGGGAAGACGATACGCAGTATTTT,CASGRGEDDTQYF
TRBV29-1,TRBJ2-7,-,TGCAGCGTTGGTCGGGGCTCCTACGAGCAGTACTTC,CSVGRGSYEQYF
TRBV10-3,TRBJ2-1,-,TGTGCCATCAAAACTAGCCCCGACAATGAGCAGTTCTTC,CAIKTSPDNEQFF
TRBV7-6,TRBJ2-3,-,TGTGCCAGCAGCTGGTACAGTGGGGGCGCGAAAGATACGCAGTATTTT,CASSWYSGGAKDTQYF
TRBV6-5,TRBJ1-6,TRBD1,TGTGCCAGCAGTTACTCGACAGGGGAGAGACCACCCCTACACTTT,CASSYSTGERPPLHF
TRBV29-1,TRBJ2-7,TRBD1,TGCAGCGTTGAGGTAGCAGGGGGCGACGAGCAGTACTTC,CSVEVAGGDEQYF
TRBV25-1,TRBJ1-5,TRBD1,TGTGCCAGCGGGAACCTCGGGACAGGGGCGTATCAGCCCCAGCATTTT,CASGNLGTGAYQPQHF
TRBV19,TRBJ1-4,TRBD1,TGTGCCAGTAGGGACGGACAGGCGGGTAATGAAAAACTGTTTTTT,CASRDGQAGNEKLFF
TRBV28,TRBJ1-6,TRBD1,TGTGCCAGCAGTTTTAGGAGGACAGGGGGCTTTGCACCCCTCCACTTT,CASSFRRTGGFAPLHF
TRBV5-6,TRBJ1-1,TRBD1,TGTGCCAGCAGCGTGGACAGGGCATCTGAAGCTTTCTTT,CASSVDRASEAFF
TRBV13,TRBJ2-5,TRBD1,TGTGCCAGCAGCGGACAGGGGGCGCTGGGGGAGACCCAGTACTTC,CASSGQGALGETQYF
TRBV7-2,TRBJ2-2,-,TGTGCCAGCAGCCCTCCAGGGAACACCGGGGAGCTGTTTTTT,CASSPPGNTGELFF
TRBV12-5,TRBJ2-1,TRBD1,TGTGCTAGTGGGAGAGGGGACAGGGGAACGAATGAGCAGTTCTTC,CASGRGDRGTNEQFF
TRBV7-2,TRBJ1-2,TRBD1,TGTGCCAGCAGCCCGGAGGGGGCCGGATATGGCTACACCTTC,CASSPEGAGYGYTF
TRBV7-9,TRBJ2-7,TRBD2,TGTGCCGGTGGTGATAGCGGGGGCCGCGCCTACGAGCAGTACTTC,CAGGDSGGRAYEQYF
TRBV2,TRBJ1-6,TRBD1,TGTGCCGGGACAGGGGGCTATAATTCACCCCTCCACTTT,CAGTGGYNSPLHF
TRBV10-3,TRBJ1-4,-,TGTGCCATCAGTGAGTCCCCGGTCGAAAAACTGTTTTTT,CAISESPVEKLFF
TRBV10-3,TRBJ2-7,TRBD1,TGTGCCATCAGTCCCGGACAGGGGCTCTACGAGCAGTACTTC,CAISPGQGLYEQYF
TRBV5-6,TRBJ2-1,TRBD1,TGTGCCAGCAGCTTCCGACAGGGAACCTACAATGAGCAGTTCTTC,CASSFRQGTYNEQFF
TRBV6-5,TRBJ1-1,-,TGTGCCAGCAGTTACTCGTTGGAGGAGGATGCTTTCTTT,CASSYSLEEDAFF
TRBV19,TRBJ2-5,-,TGTGCCAGTAGTATAGGTGAGGGTCGGGGAGAGACCCAGTACTTC,CASSIGEGRGETQYF
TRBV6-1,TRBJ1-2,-,TGTGCCAGCAGTGGAGGGGGGGCCAGTGGCTACACCTTC,CASSGGGASGYTF
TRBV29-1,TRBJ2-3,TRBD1,TGCAGCACCTCCGGACAGGGGTCCACAGATACGCAGTATTTT,CSTSGQGSTDTQYF
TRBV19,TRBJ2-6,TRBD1,TGTGCCAGTAGTATAGATCCCGTTGTCAGGGGGCAATCTGGGGCCAACGTCCTGACTTTC,CASSIDPVVRGQSGANVLTF
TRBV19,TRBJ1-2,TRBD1,TGTGCCAGTGGACAGGGGGTTAACTATGGCTACACCTTC,CASGQGVNYGYTF
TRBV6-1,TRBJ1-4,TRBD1,TGTGCCAGCAGTGAGACAGGGGTCAAACTGTTTTTT,CASSETGVKLFF
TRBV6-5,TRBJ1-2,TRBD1,TGTGCCAGCAAACAGGGGAGTAGTGGCTACACCTTC,CASKQGSSGYTF
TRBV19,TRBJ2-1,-,TGTGCCAGTAGGCCCGGACTCACTAGTGTCAATGAGCAGTTCTTC,CASRPGLTSVNEQFF
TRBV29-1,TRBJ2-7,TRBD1,TGCAGCGTTGAAAGGACAGGAGGCGAGCAGTACTTC,CSVERTGGEQYF
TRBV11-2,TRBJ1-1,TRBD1,TGTGCCAGCAGCTTAATGGACAGGGGGCTCGCTTTCTTT,CASSLMDRGLAFF
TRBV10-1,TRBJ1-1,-,TGCGCCTCCCGGGAATCCATGAACACTGAAGCTTTCTTT,CASRESMNTEAFF
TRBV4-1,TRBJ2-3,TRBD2,TGCGCCAGCAGCCAAGTCGGTTATCGAGCGGGGGGCACAGATACGCAGTATTTT,CASSQVGYRAGGTDTQYF
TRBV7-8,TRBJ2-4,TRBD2,TGTGCCAGCAGCCCCCAAGGCTCTAGCGGGGGACAAGCCAAAAACATTCAGTACTTC,CASSPQGSSGGQAKNIQYF
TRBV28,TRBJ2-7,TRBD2,TGTGCCAGCAGGGGAAAAGGTGGGGGGGTGTCCTACGAGCAGTACTTC,CASRGKGGGVSYEQYF
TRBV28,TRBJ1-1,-,TGTGCCAGCAGACTACAGGGTCCGAACACTGAAGCTTTCTTT,CASRLQGPNTEAFF
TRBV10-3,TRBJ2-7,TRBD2,TGTGCCATCAGTGGGGGACTAGCGGGGGGCTACGAGCAGTACTTC,CAISGGLAGGYEQYF
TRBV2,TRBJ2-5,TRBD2,TGTGCCAGCACACTAGCGGGGGGTCACGAGACCCAGTACTTC,CASTLAGGHETQYF